The 7 T cell receptor beta chains below all came from one sample that was sequenced in a study of blood T cell repertoires in COVID-19. Some clones are missing from TCRdb's copy, which holds only in-frame ones; the method was immunoSEQ multiplex PCR. The data contain fewer than 250,000 clones, around 86% of them singletons. What was sequenced was PBMCs or T cells enriched from blood (not recorded which). Receptors were obtained from a man aged 25 to 40 in a cohort exposed to, infected with or recovered from COVID-19 (not recorded which).

This clone has just a few counts. The rearrangement joins TRBV7-2 to TRBJ1-3; D unresolved. CDR3 length equals 18 residues. Germline V gives CDR1 SGHTA, CDR2 FQGNSA. V was cut by 5 bases and J by 0 bases, with 20 bases left in between. In DNA, the CDR3 is TGTGCCAGCAGCCCTTGGGCCCGCGTAACTCTCTCTGGAAACACCATATATTTT. Protein product: CASSPWARVTLSGNTIYF.

Worth noting for this clone: The junction and the germline gene differ at one end; a read error may be behind it. The chain joins TRBV7-2 to TRBJ2-1; D uncertain. The length of the CDR3 is 16 residues. From germline, CDR1 is SGHTA and CDR2 FQGNSA. CDR3 sequence reads: CASSLVVQISYIEQFF. In nucleotides, the CDR3 is TGTGCCAGCAGCTTAGTAGTACAGATTTCCTACATTGAGCAGTTCTTC.

V gene TRBV2 combines with J gene TRBJ2-1, with TRBD2 matching 10 bases. Germline trimming cut 4 bases from V and 7 bases from J; bases unmatched to any gene: 10. Germline loops: CDR1 SNHLY, CDR2 FYNNEI. The CDR3 contains 16 residues. The CDR3: CASSGTASGSRNEQFF. CDR3 sequence (DNA): TGTGCCAGCAGTGGGACTGCTAGCGGGAGTAGGAATGAGCAGTTCTTC.

This clone is a singleton in its sample. This rearrangement joins TRBV13 to TRBJ2-7; the match to TRBD1 covers 9 bases. Germline CDR1 is PRHDT and CDR2 is FYEKMQ (reference sequence). This CDR3 spans 14 amino acids. Losses at the gene ends were 4 bases for V and 1 base for J; bases not matched to a gene: 2. The CDR3 DNA is TGTGCCAGCAGCTACGGGACAGGGTCCTACGAGCAGTACTTC. Its protein product is CASSYGTGSYEQYF. The entire variable domain, with the rest obtained from reference TRBV13 and TRBJ2-7, is as follows: AAGVIQSPRHLIKEKRETATLKCYPIPRHDTVYWYQQGPGQDPQFLISFYEKMQSDKGSIPDRFSAQQFSDYHSELNMSSLELGDSALYFCASSYGTGSYEQYFGPGTRLTVT.

This clone was counted a single time. V and J are TRBV4-2 and TRBJ2-5, with a tentative D call TRBD2 (5 bases). The germline CDR1 and CDR2 sequences are LGHNA and YNFKEQ. This CDR3 is built from 14 residues. V was pared by 5 bases and J by 5 bases, with 15 bases between. The CDR3 DNA reads as TGTGCCAGCAGCTCCGCGGGTTCTGTTGAGACCCAGTACTTC. It codes for CASSSAGSVETQYF.

V and J are TRBV27 and TRBJ1-1; a possible D gene is TRBD1 (5 bases). The CDR3 contains 15 residues. V lost 0 bases and J lost 0, with 8 bases in between. CDR1 is MNHEY, CDR2 SMNVEV, per germline (reference sequence). Written as DNA, the CDR3 is TGTGCCAGCAGTTTATCGACAGCCATGAACACTGAAGCTTTCTTT. Translating gives CASSLSTAMNTEAFF.

This sequence joins TRBV4-2 and TRBJ2-3, with D tentatively TRBD2 (5 bases). The V gene lost 0 bases and the J gene lost 0 bases, with 7 bases spanning the gap. The V gene's germline CDR1 is LGHNA and CDR2 YNFKEQ. This CDR3 spans 15 amino acids. The CDR3 coding sequence is TGTGCCAGCAGCCAAGACGGCGGGAGCACAGATACGCAGTATTTT. Residues: CASSQDGGSTDTQYF.